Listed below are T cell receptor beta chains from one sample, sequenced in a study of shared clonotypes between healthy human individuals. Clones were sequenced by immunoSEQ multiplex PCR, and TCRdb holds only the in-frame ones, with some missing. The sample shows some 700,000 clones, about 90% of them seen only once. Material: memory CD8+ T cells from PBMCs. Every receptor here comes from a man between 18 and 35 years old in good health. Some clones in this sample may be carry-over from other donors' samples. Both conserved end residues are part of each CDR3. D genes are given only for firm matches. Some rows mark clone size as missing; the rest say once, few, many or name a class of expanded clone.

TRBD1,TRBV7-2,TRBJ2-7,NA,CASSLGRGQAWEQYF,TGTGCCAGCAGCTTAGGTAGGGGGCAGGCATGGGAGCAGTACTTC
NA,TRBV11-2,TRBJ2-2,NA,CASSNVLAGTGELFF,TGTGCCAGCAGCAACGTCTTGGCGGGTACCGGGGAGCTGTTTTTT
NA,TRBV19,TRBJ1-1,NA,CASSSTEAFF,TGTGCCAGTAGTAGCACTGAAGCTTTCTTT
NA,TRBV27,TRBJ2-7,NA,CASSFRGTPNREQYF,TGTGCCAGCAGTTTCCGTGGGACTCCCAATCGGGAGCAGTACTTC
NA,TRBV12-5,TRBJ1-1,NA,CASGLGARTEAFF,TGTGCTAGCGGTTTGGGGGCGCGCACTGAAGCTTTCTTT
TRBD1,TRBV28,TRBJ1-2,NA,CASRPQGGTDGYTF,TGTGCCAGCAGACCACAGGGGGGCACGGATGGCTACACCTTC
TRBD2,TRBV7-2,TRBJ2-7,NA,CASSLERDHYEQYF,TGTGCCAGCAGCTTAGAGCGGGACCACTACGAGCAGTACTTC
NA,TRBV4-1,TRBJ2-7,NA,CASSQVFGGDSSYEQYF,TGCGCCAGCAGCCAAGTTTTTGGTGGGGATTCCTCCTACGAGCAGTACTTC
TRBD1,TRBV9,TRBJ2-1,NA,CASSARGQGGLNEQFF,TGTGCCAGCAGCGCAAGGGGACAGGGGGGTCTCAATGAGCAGTTCTTC
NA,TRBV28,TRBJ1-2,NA,CASSHYPRRGADYGYTF,TGTGCCAGCAGCCACTACCCCCGACGTGGGGCGGACTATGGCTACACCTTC
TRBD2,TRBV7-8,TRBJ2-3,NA,CASSLSTSGIQDTQYF,TGTGCCAGCAGCCTCTCGACTAGCGGGATCCAAGATACGCAGTATTTT
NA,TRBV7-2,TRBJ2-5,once,CASSPRPIDQETQYF,TGTGCCAGCAGCCCACGACCCATCGACCAAGAGACCCAGTACTTC
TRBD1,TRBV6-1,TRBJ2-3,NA,CASSDQGASTDTQYF,TGTGCCAGCAGCGACCAGGGGGCGAGCACAGATACGCAGTATTTT
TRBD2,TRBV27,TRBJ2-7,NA,CASRRIAGGPRGEQYF,TGTGCCAGCAGAAGAATAGCGGGAGGTCCACGAGGGGAGCAGTACTTC
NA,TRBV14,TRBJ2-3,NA,CASSQDEVLWGTDTQYF,TGTGCCAGCAGCCAAGATGAAGTTTTATGGGGCACAGATACGCAGTATTTT
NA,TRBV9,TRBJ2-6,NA,CASSVEFVPTGANVLTF,TGTGCCAGCAGCGTAGAGTTTGTCCCAACTGGGGCCAACGTCCTGACTTTC
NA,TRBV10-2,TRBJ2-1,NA,CASRDRQARSYNEQFF,TGCGCCAGCAGGGACCGACAGGCCCGCTCCTACAATGAGCAGTTCTTC
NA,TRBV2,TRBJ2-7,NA,CASSELWATTQSVYEQYF,TGTGCCAGCAGTGAACTCTGGGCAACCACCCAGTCAGTCTACGAGCAGTACTTC
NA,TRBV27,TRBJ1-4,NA,CASRPTGIVWEKLFF,TGTGCCAGCAGGCCCACAGGGATCGTATGGGAAAAACTGTTTTTT
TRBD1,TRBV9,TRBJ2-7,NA,CASSVAGTDSYEQYF,TGTGCCAGCAGCGTAGCCGGGACAGACTCCTACGAGCAGTACTTC
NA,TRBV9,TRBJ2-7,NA,CASSLGQFSYEQYF,TGTGCCAGCAGCCTAGGACAGTTTTCCTACGAGCAGTACTTC
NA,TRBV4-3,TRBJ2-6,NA,CASSQDGGPSGANVLTF,TGCGCCAGCAGCCAAGATGGAGGTCCCTCTGGGGCCAACGTCCTGACTTTC
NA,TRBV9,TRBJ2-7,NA,CASSPGGDTYEQYF,TGTGCCAGCAGCCCCGGGGGTGATACCTACGAGCAGTACTTC
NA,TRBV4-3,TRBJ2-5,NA,CASSQDGAWETQYF,TGCGCCAGCAGCCAAGATGGAGCCTGGGAGACCCAGTACTTC
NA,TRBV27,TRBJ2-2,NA,CASSLTLGELFF,TGTGCCAGCAGTTTGACTCTCGGGGAGCTGTTTTTT
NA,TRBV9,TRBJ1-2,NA,CASSVGQLDGYTF,TGTGCCAGCAGCGTAGGACAGCTTGATGGCTACACCTTC
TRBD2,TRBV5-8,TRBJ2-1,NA,CASSSTASGGPFNEQFF,TGTGCCAGCAGCTCTACGGCTAGCGGGGGGCCTTTCAATGAGCAGTTCTTC
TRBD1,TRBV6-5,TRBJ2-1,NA,CASATGASYNEQFF,TGTGCCAGCGCGACAGGGGCCTCCTACAATGAGCAGTTCTTC
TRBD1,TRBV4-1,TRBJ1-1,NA,CASSQQGVFAEAFF,TGCGCCAGCAGCCAACAGGGGGTCTTCGCTGAAGCTTTCTTT
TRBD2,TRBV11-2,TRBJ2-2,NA,CASTARAGLTMELFF,TGTGCCAGCACCGCCCGAGCGGGGCTTACGATGGAGCTGTTTTTT
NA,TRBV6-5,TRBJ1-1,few,CASSYGDSNTEAFF,TGTGCCAGCAGTTACGGTGACAGCAACACTGAAGCTTTCTTT
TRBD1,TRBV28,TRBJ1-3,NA,CASSPLGQVGGMAAGNTIYF,TGTGCCAGCAGCCCCCTAGGACAGGTCGGGGGCATGGCGGCTGGAAACACCATATATTTT
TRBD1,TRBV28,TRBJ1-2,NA,CASSVTGRDGYTF,TGTGCCAGCAGTGTGACAGGGCGCGACGGCTACACCTTC
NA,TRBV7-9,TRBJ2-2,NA,CASSLAPPINTGELFF,TGTGCCAGCAGCTTAGCTCCTCCTATTAACACCGGGGAGCTGTTTTTT
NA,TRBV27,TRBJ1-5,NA,CASSLAGFNQPQHF,TGTGCCAGCAGTTTAGCGGGCTTCAATCAGCCCCAGCATTTT
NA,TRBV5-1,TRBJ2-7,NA,CASSLSPVGVDEQYF,TGCGCCAGCAGCTTGTCCCCGGTAGGGGTCGACGAGCAGTACTTC
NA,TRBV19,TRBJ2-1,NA,CASSIVSEYNEQFF,TGTGCCAGTAGTATAGTTAGCGAATACAATGAGCAGTTCTTC
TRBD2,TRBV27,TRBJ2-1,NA,CASIEAGGMEGEQFF,TGTGCCAGCATTGAGGCGGGAGGAATGGAGGGTGAGCAGTTCTTC
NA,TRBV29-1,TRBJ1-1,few,CSEMTGTEAFF,TGCAGCGAGATGACGGGGACTGAAGCTTTCTTT
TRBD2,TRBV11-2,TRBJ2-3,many,CASSLAPSGSLRDTQYF,TGTGCCAGCAGCTTAGCACCTAGCGGGAGTCTCCGCGATACGCAGTATTTT
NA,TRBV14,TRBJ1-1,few,CASSQEMRGITEAFF,TGTGCCAGCAGCCAAGAGATGAGGGGGATTACTGAAGCTTTCTTT
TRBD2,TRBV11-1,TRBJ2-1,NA,CASSPRDGTSGRAFNEQFF,TGTGCCAGCAGCCCTAGGGACGGGACTAGCGGGAGGGCCTTTAATGAGCAGTTCTTC
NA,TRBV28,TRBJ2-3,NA,CASSLRGLSPFTDTQYF,TGTGCCAGCAGTTTAAGGGGCCTTAGCCCTTTCACAGATACGCAGTATTTT
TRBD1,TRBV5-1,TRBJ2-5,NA,CASSLDRGVDQETQYF,TGCGCCAGCAGCTTGGACAGGGGAGTTGATCAAGAGACCCAGTACTTC
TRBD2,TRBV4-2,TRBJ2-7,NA,CASSQDTSLREIHEQYF,TGTGCCAGCAGCCAAGATACGTCTTTGCGGGAGATCCACGAGCAGTACTTC